This entry lists 23 T cell receptor beta chains sequenced from one sample in a study of blood T cell repertoires in COVID-19. Using immunoSEQ multiplex PCR, the repertoire was profiled, and TCRdb retains in-frame clones only, with some absent. The top ten clones hold about 3% of a sample with 270,000 or so clones, 75% to 90% of them seen once. Sequencing was carried out using peripheral blood. The receptors shown here come from a woman aged 30 to 39 with active or convalescent COVID-19.

The V call is TRBV18, the J call TRBJ1-4; the D is unclear. V gave up 2 bases and J gave up 8 bases, with 9 bases separating them. Germline V gene sequence: CDR1 KGHSH, CDR2 LQKENI. The CDR3 is 13 residues long. Written as DNA, the CDR3 is TGTGCCAGCTCACCAGAGGGAGGAGAAAAACTGTTTTTT. Translated: CASSPEGGEKLFF.

This chain connects TRBV5-8 to TRBJ1-3, with a weak D call TRBD1 (5 bases). V dropped 7 bases and J dropped 0 bases, with 14 bases sitting between them. This CDR3 comprises 15 residues. CDR1 SGHTS and CDR2 YDEGEE come from the germline V gene. DNA of the CDR3: TGTGCCAGCGCCGAGCGGGGGGGCTCTGGAAACACCATATATTTT. It encodes CASAERGGSGNTIYF.

The J gene is TRBJ2-1, the V gene TRBV11-1; 7 bases are shared with TRBD2. This CDR3 is built from 16 residues. The V segment lost 4 bases and the J segment 2 bases; nucleotides outside the gene matches: 8. The germline gives CDR1 SGHAT, CDR2 FQDESV (reference sequence). CDR3 nucleotides: TGTGCCAGCAGCTCACATAGCGGGCGTACCTACAATGAGCAGTTCTTC. Its translation is CASSSHSGRTYNEQFF.

The genes are TRBV2 and TRBJ2-1; 10 nucleotides agree with TRBD2. Unmatched junction bases numbered 3, after V lost 1 base and J lost 9 bases. This CDR3 region has 14 residues. Germline lookup yields CDR1 SNHLY and CDR2 FYNNEI. The CDR3 DNA reads TGTGCCAGCAGTGAAGAGCGGGGGGGGAGTGAGCAGTTCTTC. Translated: CASSEERGGSEQFF. Together with reference TRBV2 and TRBJ2-1, the CDR3 gives the full variable domain: EPEVTQTPSHQVTQMGQEVILRCVPISNHLYFYWYRQILGQKVEFLVSFYNNEISEKSEIFDDQFSVERPDGSNFTLKIRSTKLEDSAMYFCASSEERGGSEQFFGPGTRLTVL.

This chain links TRBV3-1 (or the pseudogene TRBV3-2) with TRBJ2-2; tentatively, D is TRBD2 (7 bases). CDR3 length: 16 amino acids. Trimming removed 6 bases at V and 2 bases at J, with 16 bases between. The V gene's germline CDR1 is LGHDT and CDR2 YNNKEL (reference sequence). CDR3 sequence (DNA): TGTGCCAGCAGAGGGAGGGGGAACCAAAACACCGGGGAGCTGTTTTTT. Its protein product is CASRGRGNQNTGELFF.

The rearrangement joins TRBV19 to TRBJ1-1; D uncertain. The CDR3 loop spans 14 amino acids. Germline V CDR1 and CDR2: LNHDA, SQIVND (reference sequence). The V gene lost 6 bases and the J gene lost 1 base, with 12 bases spanning the gap. The CDR3 coding sequence is TGTGCCAGTAGGACTCGGGGAGGGAACACTGAAGCTTTCTTT. This gives the protein CASRTRGGNTEAFF.

The chain is built from TRBV30 and TRBJ1-2; TRBD1 matches at 9 bases. Looked up from germline, CDR1 is GTSNPN and CDR2 is SVGIG (reference sequence). V shed 0 bases and J 8 bases; nucleotides not matched to a gene: 10. This CDR3 comprises 15 residues. In DNA form, the CDR3 reads TGTGCCTGGAGTGTAAGCTTCGGACAGGGGAGCGGCTACACCTTC. This gives the protein CAWSVSFGQGSGYTF. Filled out from reference TRBV30 and TRBJ1-2, the complete variable domain reads SQTIHQWPATLVQPVGSPLSLECTVEGTSNPNLYWYRQAAGRGLQLLFYSVGIGQISSEVPQNLSASRPQDRQFILSSKKLLLSDSGFYLCAWSVSFGQGSGYTFGSGTRLTVV.

The rearrangement uses TRBV19 and TRBJ1-1; D gene uncertain. V lost 3 bases to trimming and J lost 1 base, with 6 bases between them. The CDR3 is made up of 13 amino acids. Germline values: CDR1 LNHDA, CDR2 SQIVND (reference sequence). CDR3 amino acids: CASSIIGNTEAFF. The CDR3, as DNA: TGTGCCAGTAGTATTATCGGGAACACTGAAGCTTTCTTT.

The V call is TRBV2, the J call TRBJ1-2, with D unresolved. The V end lost 1 base, the J end lost 4 bases, and 7 bases lay between the germline ends. The CDR3 is made up of 13 amino acids. Germline CDR1 is SNHLY and CDR2 is FYNNEI. CDR3 in amino acids: CASSEGARYGYTF. The DNA of the CDR3 is TGTGCCAGCAGTGAAGGGGCCCGCTATGGCTACACCTTC.

V and J are TRBV5-4 and TRBJ2-3; 10 nucleotides agree with TRBD1. Germline CDR1 reads SGHNT; CDR2 reads YYREEE (reference sequence). The trim removed 0 bases at V and 5 bases at J, leaving 3 bases unmatched. This CDR3 region has 15 residues. CDR3 loop: CASSLGQGAVDTQYF. Here the CDR3 DNA reads TGTGCCAGCAGCTTGGGACAGGGGGCGGTAGATACGCAGTATTTT.

The J gene is TRBJ1-4, the V gene TRBV7-9; a weak D match, TRBD1 (6 bases). CDR1 SEHNR and CDR2 FQNEAQ come from the germline V gene (reference sequence). The ends were cut back, 5 bases at V and 5 bases at J, with 12 bases in the middle. The CDR3 totals 14 residues. This chain's CDR3 is CASSRGGGNEKLFF. CDR3 bases: TGTGCCAGCAGCCGCGGGGGCGGGAATGAAAAACTGTTTTTT. The full variable domain, its missing parts supplied by reference TRBV7-9 and TRBJ1-4, is DTGVSQNPRHKITKRGQNVTFRCDPISEHNRLYWYRQTLGQGPEFLTYFQNEAQLEKSRLLSDRFSAERPKGSFSTLEIQRTEQGDSAMYLCASSRGGGNEKLFFGSGTQLSVL.

This clone has just a few counts. The rearrangement links TRBV5-1 to TRBJ1-2; 8 bases map to TRBD1. With V trimmed by 2 bases and J by 7 bases, 7 bases remained unmatched. CDR1 and CDR2 (germline): SGHRS, YFSETQ. This CDR3 contains 14 residues. CDR3 coding DNA: TGCGCCAGCAGCTTAGGGGACAGGCTGTTTGGCTACACCTTC. Protein sequence: CASSLGDRLFGYTF.

This clone was seen once. V usage is TRBV18 and J usage is TRBJ1-1, with D possibly being TRBD1 (5 bases). Trimming removed 2 bases at V and 5 bases at J, with 12 bases between. Germline V gene lookup returns CDR1 KGHSH and CDR2 LQKENI. This CDR3 is built from 14 residues. The CDR3 is CASSPSQGRTEAFF. The CDR3 DNA follows: TGTGCCAGCTCACCAAGCCAGGGAAGGACTGAAGCTTTCTTT.

J is TRBJ1-5 and V is TRBV7-2, with TRBD1 matching over 7 bases. This CDR3 comprises 14 residues. After removal of 3 bases from V and 7 bases from J, the junction contained 6 bases not matched to a gene. Germline-derived CDR1 and CDR2 are SGHTA and FQGNSA. The CDR3 coding sequence is TGTGCCAGCAGCTTGGGATCACAGGGGCAGCCCCAGCATTTT. Protein product: CASSLGSQGQPQHF. The full variable domain, its missing parts supplied by reference TRBV7-2 and TRBJ1-5, is GAGVSQSPSNKVTEKGKDVELRCDPISGHTALYWYRQSLGQGLEFLIYFQGNSAPDKSGLPSDRFSAERTGGSVSTLTIQRTQQEDSAVYLCASSLGSQGQPQHFGDGTRLSIL.

This chain links TRBV7-9 with TRBJ2-1; TRBD2 agrees at 7 bases. Germline V gene lookup returns CDR1 SEHNR and CDR2 FQNEAQ (reference sequence). The CDR3 contains 15 residues. The trim removed 1 base at V and 4 bases at J, leaving 4 bases unmatched. The CDR3 DNA follows: TGTGCCAGCAGCTTAGAGGGAGGGACGTACAATGAGCAGTTCTTC. Its translation is CASSLEGGTYNEQFF.

There are a few counts of this clone. The rearrangement links TRBV12-3 or TRBV12-4 to TRBJ1-2, with no clear D. The CDR3 contains 11 residues. Trimming stripped 3 bases from V and 7 bases from J, with 6 bases between. CDR3 loop: CASSFSVGYTF. CDR3 bases: TGTGCCAGCAGTTTTTCAGTTGGCTACACCTTC.

This clone was seen a single time. The chain uses TRBV9 and TRBJ1-2; 8 bases match TRBD1. The CDR3 is made up of 18 amino acids. CDR1 is SGDLS, CDR2 YYNGEE, per germline. Trimming at V came to 4 bases and at J to 4 bases, leaving 18 bases not matched to a gene. The CDR3 DNA sequence: TGTGCCAGCAGCACATCCGGCAGGGGGCGCGCTGGGAGCTATGGCTACACCTTC. It specifies CASSTSGRGRAGSYGYTF. The whole variable domain, filled in from reference TRBV9 and TRBJ1-2, reads DSGVTQTPKHLITATGQRVTLRCSPRSGDLSVYWYQQSLDQGLQFLIQYYNGEERAKGNILERFSAQQFPDLHSELNLSSLELGDSALYFCASSTSGRGRAGSYGYTFGSGTRLTVV.

The chain combines TRBV5-1 with TRBJ1-2; D gene ambiguous. Germline CDR1 and CDR2: SGHRS and YFSETQ. The CDR3 is 17 amino acids. V was pared by 0 bases and J by 5 bases, with 20 bases between. The chain's CDR3 is CASSLVWRTEDSYGYTF. CDR3 coding DNA: TGCGCCAGCAGCTTGGTTTGGAGGACGGAAGACTCTTATGGCTACACCTTC.

J is TRBJ2-1 and V is TRBV7-2, with D perhaps TRBD2 (6 bases). Germline V CDR1 and CDR2: SGHTA, FQGNSA. With 6 bases removed from V and 4 bases from J, the gap between germline ends came to 10 bases. The CDR3 covers 13 residues. CDR3 coding DNA: TGTGCCAGCAGGCGACTAGGATACAATGAGCAGTTCTTC. It encodes CASRRLGYNEQFF.

The gene calls are TRBV6-2 or TRBV6-3 and TRBJ1-5; 9 positions match TRBD1. The CDR3 consists of 16 residues. The germline V gene encodes CDR1 MNHEY and CDR2 SVGEGT. Trimming cost V 6 bases and J 6 bases; bases outside gene matches: 12. The CDR3 loop is CASSQSGDREGQPQHF. The CDR3 region has the DNA TGTGCCAGCAGCCAGTCGGGGGACAGGGAGGGTCAGCCCCAGCATTTT.

On this clone itself: Sequence at one end of the junction differs from germline and may be a read error. This CDR3 is CASSPPGGEEKNHLF. As DNA, the CDR3 is TGTGCCAGCAGCCCCCCCGGGGGGGAAGAGAAAAACCACCTATTT. The chain links TRBV7-9 to TRBJ1-4; D is possibly TRBD1 (5 bases). The CDR3 loop spans 15 amino acids. Germline-derived CDR1 and CDR2 are SEHNR and FQNEAQ (reference sequence).

This clone was seen once. The CDR3 region is CAWSAQGAGTEAFF. The CDR3 bases are TGTGCCTGGAGTGCACAGGGGGCAGGGACTGAAGCTTTCTTT. V usage is TRBV30 and J usage is TRBJ1-1; 9 bases are a match to TRBD1. J lost 5 bases, V lost 1 base, and 5 bases had no gene match. CDR1 and CDR2 from the germline V gene are GTSNPN and SVGIG (reference sequence). This CDR3 has 14 amino acids. The variable domain in full, with the rest retrieved from reference TRBV30 and TRBJ1-1, is SQTIHQWPATLVQPVGSPLSLECTVEGTSNPNLYWYRQAAGRGLQLLFYSVGIGQISSEVPQNLSASRPQDRQFILSSKKLLLSDSGFYLCAWSAQGAGTEAFFGQGTRLTVV.

The rearrangement links TRBV1 to TRBJ1-5; TRBD1 is the table's D call, not checked against the DNA. TRBV1 is deemed a pseudogene. The CDR3 consists of 15 residues. The CDR3 bases are TGCACCAGCGGACGCCGGGACAGAGCCTTATTGCCCCAGCATTTT. It yields the protein CTSGRRDRALLPQHF.